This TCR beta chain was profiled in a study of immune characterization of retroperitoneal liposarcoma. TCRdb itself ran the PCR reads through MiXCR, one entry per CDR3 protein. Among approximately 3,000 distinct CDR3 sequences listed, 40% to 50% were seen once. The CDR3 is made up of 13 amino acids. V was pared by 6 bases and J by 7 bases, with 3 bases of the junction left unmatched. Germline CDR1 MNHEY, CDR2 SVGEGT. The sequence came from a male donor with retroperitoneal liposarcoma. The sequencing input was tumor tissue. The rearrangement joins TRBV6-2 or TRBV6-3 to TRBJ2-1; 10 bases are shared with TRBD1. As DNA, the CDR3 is TGTGCCAGCAGCGGGACAGGGGAGAATGAGCAGTTCTTC. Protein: CASSGTGENEQFF.